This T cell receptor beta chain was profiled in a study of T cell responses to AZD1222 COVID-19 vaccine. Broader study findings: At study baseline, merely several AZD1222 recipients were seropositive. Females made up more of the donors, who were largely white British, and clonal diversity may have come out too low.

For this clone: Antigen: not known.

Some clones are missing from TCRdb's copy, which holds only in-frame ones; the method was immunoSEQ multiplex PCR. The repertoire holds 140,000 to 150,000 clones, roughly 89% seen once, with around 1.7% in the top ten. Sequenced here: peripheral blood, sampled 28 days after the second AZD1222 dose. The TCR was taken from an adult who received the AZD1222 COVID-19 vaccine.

CDR3 bases: TGTGCCAGCTCACTTCTTGGGGGCGAGCAGTACTTC. This translates into CASSLLGGEQYF. The chain has TRBV18 and TRBJ2-7; D tentatively fits TRBD1 or TRBD2 (5 bases each). Germline values: CDR1 KGHSH, CDR2 LQKENI. The CDR3 length is 12 residues. V dropped 4 bases and J dropped 6 bases, with 10 bases sitting between them.